One and the same sample provided the 18 T cell receptor beta chains below, sequenced in a study of shared clonotypes between healthy human individuals. Repertoires were generated with immunoSEQ multiplex PCR, while TCRdb's copy carries only in-frame clones and drops some. The sample records roughly 520,000 clones, roughly 95% being singletons. The material sequenced was naive CD4+ T cells sorted from blood. Subset described: CD45RA+ positively selected. The receptors derive from a woman aged 25 to 39 in good health.

The CDR3 reads CATGTADNQPQHF. Here the CDR3 DNA reads TGTGCCACCGGGACAGCGGACAATCAGCCCCAGCATTTT. The chain uses TRBV2 and TRBJ1-5, with 7 bases fitting TRBD1. CDR3 length: 13 residues. V shed 10 bases and J 3 bases; nucleotides not matched to a gene: 6. Germline V gives CDR1 SNHLY, CDR2 FYNNEI.

V is TRBV5-1 and J is TRBJ2-7, with D hard to call. CDR3 size: 15 residues. Germline V gene sequence: CDR1 SGHRS, CDR2 YFSETQ. The V end lost 7 bases, the J end lost 2 bases, and 19 bases lay between the germline ends. This chain's CDR3 is CASHPPETLPYEQYF. CDR3 DNA: TGCGCCAGCCACCCGCCCGAGACCTTACCCTACGAGCAGTACTTC.

The J gene is TRBJ2-1, the V gene TRBV12-5; 14 positions match TRBD2. The V segment lost 4 bases and the J segment 8 bases; nucleotides outside the gene matches: 7. In germline, CDR1 is LGHNT, CDR2 FRNRAP. CDR3 size: 16 residues. CDR3 sequence: CASGWTGLAGGDEQFF. In DNA form, the CDR3 reads TGTGCTAGTGGTTGGACCGGACTAGCGGGAGGAGATGAGCAGTTCTTC.

This chain connects TRBV6-1 to TRBJ2-7; D ambiguous. CDR1 is MNHNS and CDR2 is SASEGT in the germline V gene. The CDR3 has 12 amino acids. Trimming left V 4 bases short and J 3 bases short, with 7 bases between. Here the CDR3 reads CASSVVNYEQYF. The CDR3 DNA reads TGTGCCAGCAGTGTGGTTAACTACGAGCAGTACTTC.

J is TRBJ1-2 and V is TRBV28; TRBD1 agrees at 9 bases. Germline CDR1 is MDHEN and CDR2 is SYDVKM. The CDR3 loop spans 14 amino acids. V trimming: 4 bases; J trimming: 13 bases; junction bases outside the gene matches: 13. Here the CDR3 DNA reads TGTGCCAGCAGTTATGGGACAGGGACTATTCGGTCCACCTTC. It translates to CASSYGTGTIRSTF.

The chain links TRBV6-4 to TRBJ2-3, with 10 bases identical to TRBD2. V dropped 8 bases and J dropped 3; count of bases not matched to a gene: 5. The germline gives CDR1 MRHNA, CDR2 SNTAGT. The CDR3 spans 14 residues. CDR3 sequence (DNA): TGTGCCAGCTCCTCTAGCGGGGGAACAGATACGCAGTATTTT. This gives the protein CASSSSGGTDTQYF.

The J gene is TRBJ1-4, the V gene TRBV19, with D tentatively TRBD1 (6 bases). Trimming stripped 4 bases from V and 8 bases from J, with 14 bases between. This CDR3 has 14 amino acids. From germline, CDR1 is LNHDA and CDR2 SQIVND (reference sequence). The CDR3 here is CASSSSDRPEKLFF. The CDR3 DNA sequence: TGTGCCAGTAGTAGCTCAGACAGGCCAGAAAAACTGTTTTTT. The full variable domain, its missing parts supplied by reference TRBV19 and TRBJ1-4, is DGGITQSPKYLFRKEGQNVTLSCEQNLNHDAMYWYRQDPGQGLRLIYYSQIVNDFQKGDIAEGYSVSREKKESFPLTVTSAQKNPTAFYLCASSSSDRPEKLFFGSGTQLSVL.

This clone has a handful of counts. This chain uses TRBV10-3 with TRBJ1-5; D remains unclear. Germline assignment: CDR1 ENHRY and CDR2 SYGVKD. Trimming pared 2 bases from V and 1 base from J, leaving 6 bases between. CDR3 length equals 14 residues. CDR3 in DNA: TGTGCCATCAGTGAGGCTGAGAGCAATCAGCCCCAGCATTTT. It translates to CAISEAESNQPQHF.

This rearrangement joins TRBV28 to TRBJ2-7, with TRBD2 matching over 13 bases. Losses at the gene ends were 10 bases for V and 0 bases for J; bases not matched to a gene: 9. Per germline, CDR1 MDHEN and CDR2 SYDVKM. The CDR3 extends over 16 amino acids. As DNA, the CDR3 is TGTGCCACCTCCACTAGCGGGAGGGATAGCTCCTACGAGCAGTACTTC. It encodes CATSTSGRDSSYEQYF.

The chain joins TRBV7-2 to TRBJ2-5; D is unresolved. TRBJ2-7 explains the end of the DNA better; the J call may be wrong. CDR3 length: 13 amino acids. In germline, CDR1 is SGHTA, CDR2 FQGNSA. CDR3 region: CASSFPRRYEQYF. In DNA form, the CDR3 reads TGTGCCAGCAGCTTCCCAAGGCGCTACGAGCAGTACTTC.

This clone was seen just once. CDR3 sequence: CASSVTGTHYGYTF. CDR3 in DNA: TGTGCCAGCAGTGTAACCGGGACCCACTATGGCTACACCTTC. V and J are TRBV2 and TRBJ1-2, with D perhaps TRBD1 (5 bases). In germline, CDR1 is SNHLY, CDR2 FYNNEI. Trimming took 4 bases from V and 3 from J, leaving 12 bases between them. This CDR3 has 14 residues.

The chain carries TRBV28 and TRBJ1-5; a possible D gene is TRBD1 (6 bases). CDR1 MDHEN and CDR2 SYDVKM come from the germline V gene. Deletions cut 3 bases from V and 3 bases from J, with 12 bases between. The CDR3 length is 15 residues. CDR3 region: CASSFLRQDNQPQHF. The DNA of the CDR3 is TGTGCCAGCAGTTTTCTGCGACAGGACAATCAGCCCCAGCATTTT.

The chain links TRBV19 to TRBJ1-5; 12 bases line up with TRBD1. The V segment lost 7 bases and the J segment 9 bases; nucleotides outside the gene matches: 10. Looked up from germline, CDR1 is LNHDA and CDR2 is SQIVND (reference sequence). This CDR3 comprises 15 residues. In DNA, the CDR3 is TGTGCCAGTATCATTAGTGGGACAGGGGGCTCGCCCCAGCATTTT. This encodes CASIISGTGGSPQHF.

In this sample, this clone turned up once. This sequence joins TRBV2 and TRBJ1-5; D remains unclear. Germline loops: CDR1 SNHLY, CDR2 FYNNEI. This CDR3 region has 15 residues. The ends were cut back, 4 bases at V and 8 bases at J, with 18 bases in the middle. The CDR3 here is CASSAMGLSYEPQHF. For the CDR3, the DNA is TGTGCCAGCAGTGCCATGGGTCTATCATACGAGCCCCAGCATTTT.

The J gene is TRBJ2-7, the V gene TRBV2; 9 nucleotides match TRBD1. The CDR3 runs to 15 residues. Trimming cost V 7 bases and J 1 base; bases outside gene matches: 8. Germline lookup yields CDR1 SNHLY and CDR2 FYNNEI. Here the CDR3 reads CASKVGGTGSYEQYF. The CDR3 coding sequence is TGTGCCAGCAAAGTCGGGGGGACAGGGTCCTACGAGCAGTACTTC.

The chain combines TRBV4-1 with TRBJ2-1, with TRBD2 matching 15 bases. Trimming took 3 bases from V and 10 from J; bases not matched to a gene: 7. There are 16 residues in the CDR3. CDR1 and CDR2 from the germline V gene are MGHRA and YSYEKL. The CDR3 here is CASSQMGLAGGWEQFF. CDR3 bases: TGCGCCAGCAGCCAGATGGGACTAGCGGGAGGCTGGGAGCAGTTCTTC.

The chain links TRBV7-2 to TRBJ2-1; 8 bases agree with TRBD1. The CDR3 consists of 15 residues. V shed 3 bases, J shed 3 bases, and the junction held 4 bases outside the gene matches. Germline V lookup: CDR1 SGHTA, CDR2 FQGNSA. CDR3 amino acids: CASSFDRGNYNEQFF. In DNA, the CDR3 is TGTGCCAGCAGCTTCGACAGGGGAAACTACAATGAGCAGTTCTTC.

In this sample, this clone turned up once. The J gene is TRBJ2-1, the V gene TRBV28; 7 bases fit TRBD2. CDR1 and CDR2 from the germline V gene are MDHEN and SYDVKM. This CDR3 comprises 16 residues. Trimming removed 5 bases from V and 6 bases from J; junction bases left unmatched: 13. CDR3 in amino acids: CASSGPRLANLNEQFF. CDR3 coding DNA: TGTGCCAGCAGTGGCCCTCGACTAGCAAACCTCAATGAGCAGTTCTTC.